The rows below give T cell receptor beta chains drawn from one sample of a study of blood T cell repertoires in COVID-19. Clones were read by immunoSEQ multiplex PCR, and TCRdb kept only the in-frame ones, dropping some. Among about 130,000 clones, approximately 85% were seen once, and the ten largest hold roughly 4%. Sequencing was done on a sample of peripheral blood. Every receptor here comes from a human donor in a cohort sampled during active COVID-19. The conserved cysteine and the conserved F or W are not part of the CDR3 here. D genes are given only for firm matches.

D,J,length,V,CDR3
NA,TRBJ2-3,13,TRBV25-1,ASSEPLTAGDTQY
NA,TRBJ1-2,8,TRBV30,AWSGAGYT
NA,TRBJ2-2,13,TRBV9,ASSVVSKRTGELF
NA,TRBJ2-3,13,TRBV25-1,ASSEGQIFTDTQY
TRBD1,TRBJ2-1,13,TRBV20-1,SASWGRTGMHEQF
TRBD2,TRBJ2-2,15,TRBV15,ATSRDLAGLNTGELF
TRBD1,TRBJ1-2,14,TRBV13,ASSSSTGATDYGYT
NA,TRBJ2-5,11,TRBV7-2,ASSFPGEETQY
NA,TRBJ1-2,12,TRBV7-2,ASSLRNTNYGYT
NA,TRBJ2-7,12,TRBV19,ASSATGTSTEQY
TRBD2,TRBJ2-7,12,TRBV18,ASSPGLAPYEQY
TRBD1,TRBJ2-5,13,TRBV7-9,ASSLTGTGGAIQY
NA,TRBJ2-3,16,TRBV4-3,ASSQGLPTQGSTDTQY
NA,TRBJ1-2,12,TRBV9,ASSVTPKEPGYT
NA,TRBJ1-2,14,TRBV5-6,ASSARGTGESYGYT
NA,TRBJ2-1,14,TRBV5-1,ASSLGATSSYNEQF
NA,TRBJ2-3,11,TRBV20-1,SASPTGTDTQY
NA,TRBJ2-5,12,TRBV6-1,ASSEADMGETQY
NA,TRBJ2-3,13,TRBV2,ASTEDGSTTDTQY
NA,TRBJ1-4,16,TRBV9,ASSTSQTAEGSDEKLF
TRBD1,TRBJ1-4,15,TRBV6-2/TRBV6-3,ASSYSGPGTANEKLF
NA,TRBJ2-3,11,TRBV7-2,ASSSQSGETQY
NA,TRBJ2-4,13,TRBV19,ASSRVGQYSNIQY
TRBD2,TRBJ2-2,10,TRBV14,ASSREVGELF
NA,TRBJ2-7,12,TRBV27,ASSLFRGADEQY
NA,TRBJ2-5,14,TRBV19,ASSIDPAGPRGTQY
NA,TRBJ1-6,12,TRBV25-1,ASSELQTNSPLH
TRBD1,TRBJ1-4,12,TRBV10-3,AISLGQGAEKLF
NA,TRBJ1-1,13,TRBV5-8,ASSLADRPDTEAF
TRBD1,TRBJ1-1,14,TRBV7-9,ASSLDRGYMNTEAF
TRBD2,TRBJ2-1,11,TRBV2,ASTGLANNEQF
NA,TRBJ2-3,12,TRBV5-4,ASSPLEIADTQY
TRBD1,TRBJ1-6,12,TRBV5-1,ASGPGQGQSPLH
TRBD2,TRBJ2-5,13,TRBV7-2,ASTPTGAGSGTQY
TRBD2,TRBJ2-3,13,TRBV6-5,ASRQRGGDTDTQY
NA,TRBJ2-7,11,TRBV5-6,ASSSDRSYEQY
TRBD1,TRBJ1-5,12,TRBV2,ASSTGVSNQPQH
NA,TRBJ2-1,12,TRBV11-3,ASSSGGYHNEQF
NA,TRBJ2-3,14,TRBV5-1,ASSPGGRSFTDTQY
TRBD2,TRBJ2-3,13,TRBV10-3,AISETSGSRDTQY
TRBD1,TRBJ1-2,12,TRBV6-5,ASLQGPANYGYT
TRBD2,TRBJ2-3,14,TRBV19,ASSNWTSGGSDTQY
NA,TRBJ2-3,12,TRBV30,ARGAELPTDTQY
NA,TRBJ1-5,11,TRBV7-7,ASSWAVGQPQH
NA,TRBJ1-1,13,TRBV6-6,ASSSGVLMNTEAF
TRBD1,TRBJ1-1,14,TRBV19,ASSITGGQGGAEAF
NA,TRBJ2-3,15,TRBV11-3,ASSTSISGQGTDTQY
NA,TRBJ1-6,13,TRBV6-2/TRBV6-3,ASSYSEQNNSPLH
NA,TRBJ2-3,12,TRBV19,ASSYGLPTDTQY
NA,TRBJ1-2,11,TRBV19,ASSIRTGYGYT
NA,TRBJ1-3,11,TRBV3-1/TRBV3-2,ATTTGSGNTIY
NA,TRBJ2-3,13,TRBV7-2,ASSPRRTSTDTQY
NA,TRBJ2-1,9,TRBV7-8,ASSRSNEQF
NA,TRBJ2-7,13,TRBV10-3,AIRSSVAPRSEQY
NA,TRBJ2-3,14,TRBV5-4,ASSRLGLHGTDTQY
NA,TRBJ1-1,10,TRBV5-7,ASSAGDTEAF
NA,TRBJ2-2,14,TRBV7-2,ASSLEVFHLGGELF
NA,TRBJ1-1,11,TRBV10-3,AMSPLLRTEAF